A single sample is the source of the 28 T cell receptor beta chains below, sequenced in a study of shared clonotypes between healthy human individuals. The data were produced by immunoSEQ multiplex PCR, yet TCRdb's version contains in-frame clones alone and is incomplete. The table includes about 980,000 clones, about 80% detected once. Material for sequencing was memory CD4+ T cells sorted from blood. Stated subset: CD45RA-negative fraction. The receptors here all came from a man between 18 and 35 years old in good health.

The chain joins TRBV7-9 to TRBJ1-2, with a tentative D call TRBD1 (6 bases). The CDR3 contains 13 residues. Germline lookup yields CDR1 SEHNR and CDR2 FQNEAQ (reference sequence). V dropped 5 bases and J dropped 4 bases, with 11 bases sitting between them. The CDR3 loop is CASSQGIGYGYTF. The CDR3, as DNA: TGTGCCAGCAGCCAGGGGATAGGCTATGGCTACACCTTC.

Ten or more counts support this clone. The chain links TRBV18 to TRBJ1-2, with a possible D match to TRBD1 (5 bases). Germline V lookup: CDR1 KGHSH, CDR2 LQKENI. The V gene lost 2 bases and the J gene lost 8 bases, with 21 bases spanning the gap. This CDR3 contains 16 residues. The CDR3 DNA follows: TGTGCCAGCTCACCATTTGGTGGACAAGGAGGAGGCGGCTACACCTTC. It is translated as CASSPFGGQGGGGYTF.

V and J are TRBV27 and TRBJ2-5; D may correspond to TRBD1 or TRBD2 (5 bases each). Germline assignment: CDR1 MNHEY and CDR2 SMNVEV (reference sequence). The V gene lost 8 bases and the J gene lost 0 bases, with 13 bases spanning the gap. The CDR3 is 14 residues long. The CDR3 is CASAREPHQETQYF. The CDR3 nucleotides are TGTGCCAGCGCCAGGGAGCCCCACCAAGAGACCCAGTACTTC.

The CDR3 sequence is CASTTQYLAEAFF. CDR3 nucleotide sequence: TGTGCCAGCACCACCCAGTACCTTGCTGAAGCTTTCTTT. This chain connects TRBV5-4 to TRBJ1-1; unclear D gene. Trimming took 6 bases from V and 6 from J, leaving 15 bases between them. The CDR3 totals 13 residues. The germline gives CDR1 SGHNT, CDR2 YYREEE (reference sequence).

The chain joins TRBV18 to TRBJ1-5; unclear D gene. Looked up from germline, CDR1 is KGHSH and CDR2 is LQKENI. V was trimmed by 6 bases and J by 0 bases, leaving 6 bases between them. The CDR3 length is 13 residues. CDR3 protein: CASSVHSNQPQHF. The CDR3 DNA reads TGTGCCAGCTCGGTCCATAGCAATCAGCCCCAGCATTTT.

V gene TRBV10-1 combines with J gene TRBJ1-1; unclear D gene. V lost 0 bases, J lost 9 bases, and 8 bases lay in between. The CDR3 consists of 12 residues. The germline gives CDR1 WNHNN, CDR2 SYGVQD (reference sequence). The CDR3 nucleotides are TGCGCCAGCAGTGAGTCCCTAACCCAAGCTTTCTTT. It specifies CASSESLTQAFF.

Only a few counts were recorded for this clone. The gene calls are TRBV5-4 and TRBJ2-2; 7 nucleotides align to TRBD1. Germline V gene sequence: CDR1 SGHNT, CDR2 YYREEE (reference sequence). The CDR3 consists of 16 residues. After removal of 3 bases from V and 3 bases from J, the junction contained 8 bases not matched to a gene. The CDR3 nucleotides read TGTGCCAGCAGCTCCAGGACCCAGGGGGACACCGGGGAGCTGTTTTTT. It yields the protein CASSSRTQGDTGELFF.

This chain connects TRBV28 to TRBJ2-7; maybe TRBD1 (7 bases). Germline V gives CDR1 MDHEN, CDR2 SYDVKM. This CDR3 has 16 amino acids. V lost 3 bases and J lost 2, with 17 bases in between. For the CDR3, the DNA is TGTGCCAGCAGTTTTGGGCGGGACAGAGTAGCCTACGAGCAGTACTTC. Translated, it gives CASSFGRDRVAYEQYF.

The sample holds one count of this clone. The chain combines TRBV21-1 with TRBJ1-4. TRBV21-1 represents a pseudogene. CDR3 length: 15 amino acids. In DNA form, the CDR3 reads TGTGCCAGCAGCAAAGGAAGGGGGGCAGATGAAAAACTGTTTTTT. Protein: CASSKGRGADEKLFF.

The chain has TRBV5-4 and TRBJ1-5, with D unresolved. In germline, CDR1 is SGHNT, CDR2 YYREEE (reference sequence). The CDR3 runs to 14 residues. Trimming stripped 0 bases from V and 5 bases from J, with 9 bases between. The CDR3 reads CASSLDGGYQPQHF. The CDR3 DNA reads TGTGCCAGCAGCTTGGATGGTGGATATCAGCCCCAGCATTTT.

The rearrangement uses TRBV2 and TRBJ1-6; possibly TRBD1 for D (6 bases). Trimming removed 5 bases at V and 7 bases at J, with 12 bases between. The CDR3 has 14 amino acids. Germline CDR1 reads SNHLY; CDR2 reads FYNNEI. The CDR3 DNA reads TGTGCCAGCAGTCCAACCGGGGGCAATTCACCCCTCCACTTT. This sequence encodes CASSPTGGNSPLHF.

This clone has at least ten counts. V and J are TRBV28 and TRBJ1-2, with D tentatively TRBD1 (6 bases). Trimming removed 6 bases from V and 0 bases from J, with 11 bases in between. This CDR3 region has 14 residues. The germline V gene has CDR1 MDHEN and CDR2 SYDVKM. CDR3: CASSWGATNYGYTF. For the CDR3, the DNA is TGTGCCAGCAGCTGGGGGGCAACTAACTATGGCTACACCTTC.

The chain links TRBV9 to TRBJ2-3; D may be TRBD2 (5 bases). The CDR3 is made up of 14 amino acids. Deletions cut 2 bases from V and 6 bases from J, with 13 bases between. The germline gives CDR1 SGDLS, CDR2 YYNGEE. The CDR3 loop reads CASSVMGTGDTQYF. CDR3 DNA: TGTGCCAGCAGCGTTATGGGCACGGGGGATACGCAGTATTTT.

The chain carries TRBV5-4 and TRBJ2-7, with 9 bases identical to TRBD1. The V segment lost 4 bases and the J segment 5 bases; nucleotides outside the gene matches: 13. This CDR3 has 16 residues. CDR1 is SGHNT, CDR2 YYREEE, per germline (reference sequence). DNA of the CDR3: TGTGCCAGCAGCCCACCTAGGGGACAGGGAACGCACGAGCAGTACTTC. Its protein product is CASSPPRGQGTHEQYF.

V gene TRBV7-2 combines with J gene TRBJ1-1; 8 bases fit TRBD1. The CDR3 sequence is 13 residues long. Per the germline V gene, CDR1 is SGHTA and CDR2 is FQGNSA. V was pared by 6 bases and J by 4 bases, with 4 bases of the junction left unmatched. As DNA, the CDR3 is TGTGCCAGCAGTAACCAGGGGGCCACTGAAGCTTTCTTT. This codes for CASSNQGATEAFF.

The chain joins TRBV5-1 to TRBJ2-2; D call uncertain. The CDR3 is 15 amino acids. Germline CDR1 and CDR2: SGHRS and YFSETQ. With 0 bases removed from V and 5 bases from J, the gap between germline ends came to 11 bases. This chain's CDR3 is CASSLGIGETGELFF. Here the CDR3 DNA reads TGCGCCAGCAGCTTGGGAATCGGTGAGACCGGGGAGCTGTTTTTT. The full variable domain, in which reference TRBV5-1 and TRBJ2-2 provide the parts outside the CDR3, is KAGVTQTPRYLIKTRGQQVTLSCSPISGHRSVSWYQQTPGQGLQFLFEYFSETQRNKGNFPGRFSGRQFSNSRSEMNVSTLELGDSALYLCASSLGIGETGELFFGEGSRLTVL.

In this sample, this clone turned up once. CDR3 in amino acids: CASGSAGTGGVDTQYF. Here the CDR3 DNA reads TGTGCTAGTGGTTCCGCCGGGACAGGGGGCGTAGATACGCAGTATTTT. The J gene is TRBJ2-3, the V gene TRBV12-5; the match to TRBD1 covers 12 bases. CDR1 LGHNT and CDR2 FRNRAP come from the germline V gene. J gave up 5 bases and V 4 bases, and 7 bases lay outside the gene matches. This CDR3 is built from 16 residues. The full variable domain, its missing parts supplied by reference TRBV12-5 and TRBJ2-3, is DARVTQTPRHKVTEMGQEVTMRCQPILGHNTVFWYRQTMMQGLELLAYFRNRAPLDDSGMPKDRFSAEMPDATLATLKIQPSEPRDSAVYFCASGSAGTGGVDTQYFGPGTRLTVL.

As regards this clone: This CDR3 is also generated by other DNA sequences in the sample. As DNA, the CDR3 is TGCGCCAGCAGCTTGACTAGCGGGGGTACAGATACGCAGTATTTT. It codes for CASSLTSGGTDTQYF. V gene TRBV5-1 combines with J gene TRBJ2-3; 11 positions match TRBD2. This CDR3 spans 15 amino acids. Germline CDR1 SGHRS, CDR2 YFSETQ. Trimming removed 1 base from V and 3 bases from J; junction bases left unmatched: 1.

This clone has only a few counts. The chain carries TRBV13 and TRBJ2-2, with 9 bases lining up with TRBD1. This CDR3 contains 17 residues. The V gene end was trimmed by 0 bases and the J gene end by 3 bases; junction bases not matched to a gene: 5. Looked up from germline, CDR1 is PRHDT and CDR2 is FYEKMQ (reference sequence). Here the CDR3 DNA reads TGTGCCAGCAGCTTAGGCTTGGGACAGGGAGACACCGGGGAGCTGTTTTTT. This sequence encodes CASSLGLGQGDTGELFF. Variable domain in full (rest from reference TRBV13 and TRBJ2-2): AAGVIQSPRHLIKEKRETATLKCYPIPRHDTVYWYQQGPGQDPQFLISFYEKMQSDKGSIPDRFSAQQFSDYHSELNMSSLELGDSALYFCASSLGLGQGDTGELFFGEGSRLTVL.

V and J are TRBV28 and TRBJ1-2; 8 bases are a match to TRBD1. The CDR3 spans 16 residues. V was pared by 5 bases and J by 6 bases, with 14 bases of the junction left unmatched. Germline-derived CDR1 and CDR2 are MDHEN and SYDVKM. The CDR3 nucleotides read TGTGCCAGCAGTGGAATACCACGGACAGGGAAGGATGGCTACACCTTC. This codes for CASSGIPRTGKDGYTF.

This clone was seen a few times. The same CDR3 also results from other DNA sequences found in this sample. This sequence joins TRBV28 and TRBJ2-7; 9 bases match TRBD1. The length of the CDR3 is 15 residues. Germline loops: CDR1 MDHEN, CDR2 SYDVKM. The V segment lost 4 bases and the J segment 3 bases; nucleotides outside the gene matches: 7. CDR3 bases: TGTGCCAGCAGTTCCGCCGGGACAGGGAGCTACGAGCAGTACTTC. It specifies CASSSAGTGSYEQYF.

The J gene is TRBJ2-1, the V gene TRBV5-1, with 10 bases lining up with TRBD2. Trimming cost V 4 bases and J 9 bases; bases outside gene matches: 13. CDR1 is SGHRS and CDR2 is YFSETQ in the germline V gene. The CDR3 consists of 16 residues. CDR3 DNA: TGCGCCAGCAGCCCAAGGGGCCTAGCGGGAGATGTTGAGCAGTTCTTC. Translation: CASSPRGLAGDVEQFF.

This chain uses TRBV30 with TRBJ1-2, with D perhaps matching TRBD1 (6 bases). Germline V gives CDR1 GTSNPN, CDR2 SVGIG (reference sequence). The CDR3 loop spans 16 amino acids. Between the trimmed V and J ends, which lost 6 bases and 3 bases, there was a span of 23 bases. The CDR3 nucleotides are TGTGCCTGCTCAGAAGGACAGCCCCAGACTCACTATGGCTACACCTTC. It encodes CACSEGQPQTHYGYTF.

The chain couples TRBV19 to TRBJ1-1; the D is unclear. In germline, CDR1 is LNHDA, CDR2 SQIVND (reference sequence). Trimming pared 4 bases from V and 3 bases from J, leaving 12 bases between. There are 14 residues in the CDR3. CDR3 loop: CASSTLGFYTEAFF. CDR3 DNA sequence: TGTGCCAGTAGTACCCTCGGGTTCTACACTGAAGCTTTCTTT.

V is TRBV7-6 and J is TRBJ2-2, with D hard to call. Looked up from germline, CDR1 is SGHVS and CDR2 is FNYEAQ. V lost 1 base to trimming and J lost 5 bases, with 11 bases between them. The CDR3 extends over 15 amino acids. DNA for the CDR3: TGTGCCAGCAGCTTAGTGAAGGGAAGAACCGGGGAGCTGTTTTTT. Its protein product is CASSLVKGRTGELFF.

This chain links TRBV5-1 with TRBJ2-5; a weak D match, TRBD2 (7 bases). Germline-derived CDR1 and CDR2 are SGHRS and YFSETQ. V was trimmed by 4 bases and J by 1 base, leaving 14 bases between them. The CDR3 runs 15 residues. This CDR3 reads CASSLGGGAQETQYF. The CDR3 DNA sequence: TGCGCCAGCAGCCTAGGAGGGGGGGCCCAAGAGACCCAGTACTTC.

The chain carries TRBV5-1 and TRBJ2-2; 10 bases line up with TRBD1. Trimming cost V 2 bases and J 7 bases; bases outside gene matches: 11. This CDR3 has 17 amino acids. Looked up from germline, CDR1 is SGHRS and CDR2 is YFSETQ. The CDR3 loop reads CASSFSFRTGGHGELFF. The CDR3 coding sequence is TGCGCCAGCAGCTTTTCGTTCAGGACAGGGGGGCACGGGGAGCTGTTTTTT.

The CDR3 sequence: CASSRGGGNNSPLHF. As DNA, the CDR3 is TGTGCCAGCAGCCGAGGTGGGGGGAATAATTCACCCCTCCACTTT. The chain recombines TRBV6-4 with TRBJ1-6; D possibly corresponds to TRBD1 (5 bases). CDR3 length equals 15 residues. Per germline, CDR1 MRHNA and CDR2 SNTAGT. V was trimmed by 6 bases and J by 5 bases, leaving 14 bases between them.